A selection of T cell receptor beta chains follows, all from one sample in a study of shared T cell receptors in the human thymus. TCRdb's table, derived via immunoSEQ multiplex PCR, lists solely in-frame clones and lacks some. The sample has some 640,000 clones, approximately 89% seen once. This sample was also put to use in a study of human thymus T cells.

Sequenced material: thymocytes. These receptors came from a boy under two years old with a congenital heart defect. Both conserved end residues are part of each CDR3. The D gene is left open where the match is weak. Expanded clones are given a class, and other clones once, few, many or no size at all.

D gene	clone size	V gene	J gene	CDR3 DNA	CDR3 protein
TRBD2	NA	TRBV27	TRBJ2-3	TGTGCCAGCAGTCTCCACACCACGACTAGCGGGAGAACAGATACGCAGTATTTT	CASSLHTTTSGRTDTQYF
NA	NA	TRBV19	TRBJ2-5	TGTGCCAGTAAAGGACTGACTCGCATCCAGTACTTC	CASKGLTRIQYF
NA	NA	TRBV6-1	TRBJ2-5	TGTGCCAGCAGCTTCAGGCAAGAGACCCAGTACTTC	CASSFRQETQYF
TRBD1	NA	TRBV19	TRBJ1-4	TGTGCCAGTAACAACACCCCCCCCCACAGGGGGGAAAAACTGTTTTTT	CASNNTPPHRGEKLFF
TRBD1	NA	TRBV5-1	TRBJ2-5	TGCGCCAGCAGCTACCGGGACAGCCAAGAGACCCAGTACTTC	CASSYRDSQETQYF
TRBD2	NA	TRBV7-2	TRBJ2-1	TGTGCCAGCAGCTTAACCCCTAGCGGGGGAACCAATGAGCAGTTCTTC	CASSLTPSGGTNEQFF
NA	once	TRBV13	TRBJ2-3	TGTGCCAGCAGCTTAGGGAGGGAATTCTCAGATACGCAGTATTTT	CASSLGREFSDTQYF
TRBD2	NA	TRBV6-5	TRBJ2-1	TGTGCCAGCAGTTACTCCGGCGGGGGGCCATACAATGAGCAGTTCTTC	CASSYSGGGPYNEQFF
TRBD2	NA	TRBV27	TRBJ2-7	TGTGCCAGCAGTTTCTCACTAGCGGGAGGGTCCTACGAGCAGTACTTC	CASSFSLAGGSYEQYF
TRBD2	NA	TRBV4-1	TRBJ2-7	TGCGCCAGCAGCCAAGGCCCTCCAGTTAGCGGGAGGGGCCACGAGCAGTACTTC	CASSQGPPVSGRGHEQYF
NA	NA	TRBV5-8	TRBJ2-7	TGTGCCAGCAGCTTGCCAGGGCAACAGTACTTC	CASSLPGQQYF
NA	once	TRBV30	TRBJ2-7	TGTGCCTGGCGGGGGGCTCTTCCCTCCTACGAGCAGTACTTC	CAWRGALPSYEQYF
TRBD1	NA	TRBV6-5	TRBJ1-2	TGTGCCAGCAGTTACTCGAGTGACAGGGCTAACTATGGCTACACCTTC	CASSYSSDRANYGYTF
NA	NA	TRBV5-6	TRBJ1-1	TGTGCCAGCAGCCTGAACAGGGTTGAGGCGAACACTGAAGCTTTCTTT	CASSLNRVEANTEAFF